The text below deals with one T cell receptor (beta chain). Study processing details: Estimation of nucleated cell counts relied on the amplification of reference gene primers. The data were produced by immunoSEQ multiplex PCR, yet TCRdb's version contains in-frame clones alone and is incomplete. V, J and clone size were drawn from that table, and D and trimming were deduced from the DNA. In the table there are over 300,000 clones, around 90% of which are singletons. The data are from a study of blood T cell repertoires in COVID-19. Study-wide background: The United States, Italy and Spain were the sources of the acute and convalescent COVID-19 samples.

The sequenced sample consisted of peripheral blood. The sequence was collected from a man younger than 35 who had recovered from COVID-19.

The CDR3 loop is CASSPHPAGGWNYGYTF. In DNA, the CDR3 is TGTGCCAGCAGTCCCCACCCGGCAGGGGGCTGGAACTATGGCTACACCTTC. The chain links TRBV6-2 or TRBV6-3 to TRBJ1-2; 8 positions match TRBD1. After removal of 5 bases from V and 2 bases from J, the junction contained 13 bases not matched to a gene. The CDR3 sequence is 17 residues long. Germline assignment: CDR1 MNHEY and CDR2 SVGEGT.